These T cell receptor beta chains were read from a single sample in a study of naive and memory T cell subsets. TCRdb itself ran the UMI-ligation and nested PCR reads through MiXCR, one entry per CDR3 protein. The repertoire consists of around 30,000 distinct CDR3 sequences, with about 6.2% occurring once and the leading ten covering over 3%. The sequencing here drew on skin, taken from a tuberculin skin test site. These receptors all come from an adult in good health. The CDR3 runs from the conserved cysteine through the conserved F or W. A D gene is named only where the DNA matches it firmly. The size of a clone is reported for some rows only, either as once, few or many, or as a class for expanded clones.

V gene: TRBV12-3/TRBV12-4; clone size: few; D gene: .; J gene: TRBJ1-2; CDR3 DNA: TGTGCCAGCAGACCGACAGGAGCATCTCGAGGCTACACCTTC; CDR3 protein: CASRPTGASRGYTF
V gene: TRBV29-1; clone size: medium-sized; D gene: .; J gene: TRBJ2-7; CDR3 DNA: TGCAGCGTTGATCTCCCAGAGGGCAGCGCCTACGAGCAGTACTTC; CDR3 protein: CSVDLPEGSAYEQYF
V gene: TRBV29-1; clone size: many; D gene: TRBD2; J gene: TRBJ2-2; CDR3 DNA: TGCAGCGTTGCTAGACTAGCGGGGGACTCGGCGGACGGGGAGCTGTTTTTT; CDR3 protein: CSVARLAGDSADGELFF
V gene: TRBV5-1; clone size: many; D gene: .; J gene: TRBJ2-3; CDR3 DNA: TGCGCCAGCAGCACAAATATGGTAGCAGATACGCAGTATTTT; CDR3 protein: CASSTNMVADTQYF
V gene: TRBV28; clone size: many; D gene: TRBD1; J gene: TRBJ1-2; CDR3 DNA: TGTGCCAGCAGTGGGACAGCCGCTAACTATGGCTACACCTTC; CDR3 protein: CASSGTAANYGYTF
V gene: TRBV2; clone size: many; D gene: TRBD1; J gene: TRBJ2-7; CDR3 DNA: TGTGCCAGCAGTGAAGCGGCCCCGCAGGGGGTCGCCTACGAGCAGTACTTC; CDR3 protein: CASSEAAPQGVAYEQYF
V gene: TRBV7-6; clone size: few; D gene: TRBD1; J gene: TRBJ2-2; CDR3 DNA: TGTGCCAGCAGCAAACGGGACAGGGTCGCCGGGGAGCTGTTTTTT; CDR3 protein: CASSKRDRVAGELFF
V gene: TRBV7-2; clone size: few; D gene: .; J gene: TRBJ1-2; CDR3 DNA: TGTGCCAGCAGCTTAGCGGCGGAGGGTAACTATGGCTACACCTTC; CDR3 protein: CASSLAAEGNYGYTF
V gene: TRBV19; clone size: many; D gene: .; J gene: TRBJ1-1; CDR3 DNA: TGTGCCACCGCTATTGGGAAAAACACTGAAGCTTTCTTT; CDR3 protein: CATAIGKNTEAFF
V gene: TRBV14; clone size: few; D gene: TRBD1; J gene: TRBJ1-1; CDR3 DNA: TGTGCCAGCAGCCAATTGACAGGGTGGAACACTGAAGCTTTCTTT; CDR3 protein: CASSQLTGWNTEAFF
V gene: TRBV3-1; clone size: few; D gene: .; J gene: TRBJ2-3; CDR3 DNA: TGTGCCAGCAGCCAAGATCTTTTCAGCGGTCTGAGCACAGATACGCAGTATTTT; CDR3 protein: CASSQDLFSGLSTDTQYF
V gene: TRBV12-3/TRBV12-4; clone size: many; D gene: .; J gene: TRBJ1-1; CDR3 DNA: TGTGCCAGCAGTTTATCCAGGGGTGTTGGAATGAACACTGAAGCTTTCTTT; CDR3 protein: CASSLSRGVGMNTEAFF
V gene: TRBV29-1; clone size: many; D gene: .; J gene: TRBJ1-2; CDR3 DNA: TGCAGCGTTGATGGGGACGGGGGCTACACCTTC; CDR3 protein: CSVDGDGGYTF
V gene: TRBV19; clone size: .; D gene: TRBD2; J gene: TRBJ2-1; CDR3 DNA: TGTGCCAGTAGTAACTTCGGGACTAGCGGGGCCTCCTACAATGAGCAGTTCTTC; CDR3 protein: CASSNFGTSGASYNEQFF
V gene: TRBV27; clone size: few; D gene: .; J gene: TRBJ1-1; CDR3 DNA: TGTGCCAGCTCACTCCCAGGAGCGAACACTGAAGCTTTCTTT; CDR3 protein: CASSLPGANTEAFF
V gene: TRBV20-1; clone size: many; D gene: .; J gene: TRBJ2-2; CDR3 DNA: TGCAGTGCTAGCCCCATAGGAGGGAGAGTCACCGGGGAGCTGTTTTTT; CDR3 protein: CSASPIGGRVTGELFF
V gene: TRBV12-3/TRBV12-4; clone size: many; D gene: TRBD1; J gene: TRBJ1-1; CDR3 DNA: TGTGCCAGCAGACCTACTCCGGGACAGGGGGCTGGGACTGAAGCTTTCTTT; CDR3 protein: CASRPTPGQGAGTEAFF
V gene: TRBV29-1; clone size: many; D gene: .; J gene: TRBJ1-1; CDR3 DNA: TGCAGCGTTGTCGTTAGGGGGTTCAACACTGAAGCTTTCTTT; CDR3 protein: CSVVVRGFNTEAFF
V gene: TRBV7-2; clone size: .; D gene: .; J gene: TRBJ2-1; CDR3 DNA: TGTGCCAGCAGCTTAGTGTCTTCCTACAATGAGCAGTTCTTC; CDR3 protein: CASSLVSSYNEQFF
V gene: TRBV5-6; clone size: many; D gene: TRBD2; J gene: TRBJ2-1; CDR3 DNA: TGTGCCAGCAGCCCGGGGCCCTCGGGGGGGACGTACAATGAGCAGTTCTTC; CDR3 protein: CASSPGPSGGTYNEQFF
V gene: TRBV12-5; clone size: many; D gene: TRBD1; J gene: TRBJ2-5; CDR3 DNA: TGTGCTAGTGCCCCAGACAGGGACGAGACCCAGTACTTC; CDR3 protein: CASAPDRDETQYF
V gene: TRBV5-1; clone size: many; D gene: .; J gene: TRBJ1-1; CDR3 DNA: TGCGCCAGCAGCTCCGTCACAGGGCCCACTGAAGCTTTCTTT; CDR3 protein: CASSSVTGPTEAFF
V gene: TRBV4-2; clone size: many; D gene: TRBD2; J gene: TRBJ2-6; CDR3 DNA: TGTGCCAGCAGAAACATAGCGGGGGGCCCTAACGTCCTGACTTTC; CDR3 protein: CASRNIAGGPNVLTF
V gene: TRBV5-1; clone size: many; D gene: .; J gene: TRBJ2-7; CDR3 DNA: TGCGCCAGCAGCTTGGCCCGGGACGGGGCTTACGAGCAGTACTTC; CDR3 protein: CASSLARDGAYEQYF
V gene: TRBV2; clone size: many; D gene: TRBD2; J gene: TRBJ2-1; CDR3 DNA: TGTGCCAGCAGTGATAAGCGGGGGTACGACAATGAGCAGTTCTTC; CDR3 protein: CASSDKRGYDNEQFF
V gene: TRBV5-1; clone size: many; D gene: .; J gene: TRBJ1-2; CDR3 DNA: TGCGCCAGCAGAGGTGTCCGGGGATCTCATGGCTACACCTTC; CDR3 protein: CASRGVRGSHGYTF
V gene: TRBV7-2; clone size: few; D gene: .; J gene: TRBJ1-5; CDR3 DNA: TGTGCCAGCAGCGCGCAGGGGAATCAGCCCCAGCATTTT; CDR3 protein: CASSAQGNQPQHF
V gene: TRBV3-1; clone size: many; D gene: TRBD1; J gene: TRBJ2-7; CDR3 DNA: TGTGCCAGCAGCCGAGGGGCGAAGACAGGGTACTACGAGCAGTACTTC; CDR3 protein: CASSRGAKTGYYEQYF
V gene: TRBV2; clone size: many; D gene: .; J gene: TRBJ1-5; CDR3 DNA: TGTGCCAGCAGTGAACGACGCTTTGGCGGCAATCAGCCCCAGCATTTT; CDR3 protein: CASSERRFGGNQPQHF
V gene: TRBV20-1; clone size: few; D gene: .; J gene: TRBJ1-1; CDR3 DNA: TGCAGTGCAGGGCCAGGGTCGAACACTGAAGCTTTCTTT; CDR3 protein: CSAGPGSNTEAFF
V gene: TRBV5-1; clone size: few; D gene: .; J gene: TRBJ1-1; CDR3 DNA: TGCGCCAGCAGCCCCTTCGGGGTAAACACTGAAGCTTTCTTT; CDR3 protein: CASSPFGVNTEAFF
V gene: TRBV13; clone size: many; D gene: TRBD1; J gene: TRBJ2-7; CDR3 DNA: TGTGCCAGCAGCCCCGGGACAGCCTACGAGCAGTACTTC; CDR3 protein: CASSPGTAYEQYF
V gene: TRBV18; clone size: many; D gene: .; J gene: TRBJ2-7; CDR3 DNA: TGTGCCAGCTCACCACAAGGGTCCGAGCAGTACTTC; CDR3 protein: CASSPQGSEQYF